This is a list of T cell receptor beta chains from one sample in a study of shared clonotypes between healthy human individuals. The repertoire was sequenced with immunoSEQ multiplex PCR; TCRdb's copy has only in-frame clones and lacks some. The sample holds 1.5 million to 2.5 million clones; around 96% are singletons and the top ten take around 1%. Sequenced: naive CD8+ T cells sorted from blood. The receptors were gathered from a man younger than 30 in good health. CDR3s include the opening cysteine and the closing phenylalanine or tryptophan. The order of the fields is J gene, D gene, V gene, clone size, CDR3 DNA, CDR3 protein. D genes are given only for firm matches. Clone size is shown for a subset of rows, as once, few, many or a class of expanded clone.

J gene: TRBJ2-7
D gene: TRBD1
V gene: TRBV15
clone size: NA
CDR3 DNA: TGTGCCACCAGCAGCCCCTCCGGGACAGGGGCCTACGAGCAGTACTTC
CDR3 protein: CATSSPSGTGAYEQYF

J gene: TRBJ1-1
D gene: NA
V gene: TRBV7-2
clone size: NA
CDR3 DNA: TGTGCCAGCAGCCCGACTAACACTGAAGCTTTCTTT
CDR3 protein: CASSPTNTEAFF

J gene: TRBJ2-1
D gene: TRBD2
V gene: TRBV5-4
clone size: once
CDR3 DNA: TGTGCCAGCAGCGGGGGGGGTGAGCAGTTCTTC
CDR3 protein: CASSGGGEQFF

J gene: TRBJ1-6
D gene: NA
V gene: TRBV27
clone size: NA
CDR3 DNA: TGTGCAGCCGCCCGGGGAAGCTCCTATAATTCACCCCTCCACTTT
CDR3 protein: CAAARGSSYNSPLHF

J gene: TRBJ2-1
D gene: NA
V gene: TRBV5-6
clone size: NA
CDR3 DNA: TGTGCCAGCAGCTTGGTGGAGGGCATTGAGCAGTTCTTC
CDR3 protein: CASSLVEGIEQFF

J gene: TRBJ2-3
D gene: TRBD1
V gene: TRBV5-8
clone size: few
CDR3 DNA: TGTGCCAGCAGCTTGGGACAGGGGGCTGATACGCAGTATTTT
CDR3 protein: CASSLGQGADTQYF

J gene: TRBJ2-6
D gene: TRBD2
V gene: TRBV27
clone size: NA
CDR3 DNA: TGTGCCAGCAGTTTCCAAAGACTAGCGGGGGGGCTCGGTGGGGCCAACGTCCTGACTTTC
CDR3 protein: CASSFQRLAGGLGGANVLTF

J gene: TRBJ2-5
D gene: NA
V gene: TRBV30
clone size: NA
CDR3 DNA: TGTGCCTGGAGTGTACTAGCAGACACAAGGTGGGAGACCCAGTACTTC
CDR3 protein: CAWSVLADTRWETQYF

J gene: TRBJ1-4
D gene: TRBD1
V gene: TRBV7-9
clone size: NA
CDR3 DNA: TGTGCCAGCACCCGCCCAGGGACAGGGGAAAAACTGTTTTTT
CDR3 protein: CASTRPGTGEKLFF

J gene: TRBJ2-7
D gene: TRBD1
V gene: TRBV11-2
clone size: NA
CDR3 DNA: TGTGCCAGCAGCCTATTCCCAGGGGGAGACTACGAGCAGTACTTC
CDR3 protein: CASSLFPGGDYEQYF

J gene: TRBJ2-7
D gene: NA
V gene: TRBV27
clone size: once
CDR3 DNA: TGTGCCAGCAGAAGGGGGGCCGAGCAGTACTTC
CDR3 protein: CASRRGAEQYF

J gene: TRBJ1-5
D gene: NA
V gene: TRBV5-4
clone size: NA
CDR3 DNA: TGTGCCAGCAGCTTGGGGGGGGCGGGTCAGCCCCAGCATTTT
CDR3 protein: CASSLGGAGQPQHF

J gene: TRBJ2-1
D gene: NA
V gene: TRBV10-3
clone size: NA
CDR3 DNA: TGTGCCACGAGGAGCAGTGATGAGCAGTTCTTC
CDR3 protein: CATRSSDEQFF

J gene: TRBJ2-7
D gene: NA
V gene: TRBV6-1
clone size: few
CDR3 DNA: TGTGCCAGCAGTGAAGGGGTCTACGAGCAGTACTTC
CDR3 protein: CASSEGVYEQYF

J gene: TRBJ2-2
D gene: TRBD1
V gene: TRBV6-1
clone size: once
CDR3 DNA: TGTGCCAGCAGTGATCCGCGGGACAGGATTCCTCCCGGGGAGCTGTTTTTT
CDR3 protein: CASSDPRDRIPPGELFF

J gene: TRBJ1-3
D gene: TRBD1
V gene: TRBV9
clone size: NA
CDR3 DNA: TGTGCCAGCAGCGGAGGACAGGGGCCCTTTCCTGGAAACACCATATATTTT
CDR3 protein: CASSGGQGPFPGNTIYF

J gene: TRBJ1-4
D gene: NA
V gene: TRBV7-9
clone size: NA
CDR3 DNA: TGTGCCAGCAGACCTCCGAGTGGGAATGAAAAACTGTTTTTT
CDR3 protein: CASRPPSGNEKLFF

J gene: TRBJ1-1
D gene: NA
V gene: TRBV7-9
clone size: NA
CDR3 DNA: TGTGCCAGCAGCTTAGAGGCAGGGGCACACACTGAAGCTTTCTTT
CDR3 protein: CASSLEAGAHTEAFF

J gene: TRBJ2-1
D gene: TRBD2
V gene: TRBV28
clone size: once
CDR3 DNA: TGTGCCAGCAGTTCCCTGATTGCCGGGACTAGCGGGAGCGATGAGCAGTTCTTC
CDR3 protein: CASSSLIAGTSGSDEQFF

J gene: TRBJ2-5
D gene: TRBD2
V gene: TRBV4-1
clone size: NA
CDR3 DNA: TGCGCCAGCAGGGGACTAGCGGGGGTACGGACCCAGTACTTC
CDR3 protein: CASRGLAGVRTQYF

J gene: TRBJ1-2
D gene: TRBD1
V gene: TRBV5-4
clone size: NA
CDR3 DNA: TGTGCCAGCAGCTTACAGGGGGCGGGTGGCTACACCTTC
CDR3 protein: CASSLQGAGGYTF

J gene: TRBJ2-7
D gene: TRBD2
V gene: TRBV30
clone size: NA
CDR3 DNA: TGTGCCTGGAGTTATGGGACTAGCGGGAGTGCCTACGAGCAGTACTTC
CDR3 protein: CAWSYGTSGSAYEQYF

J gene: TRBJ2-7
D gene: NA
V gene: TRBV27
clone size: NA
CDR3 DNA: TGTGCCAGCAGTTTGGGGGGAGTATCCTACGAGCAGTACTTC
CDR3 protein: CASSLGGVSYEQYF

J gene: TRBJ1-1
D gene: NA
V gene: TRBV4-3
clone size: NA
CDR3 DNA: TGCGCCAGCAGCCCCGGGCCCGGCGAATCGGTTGCTTTCTTT
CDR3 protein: CASSPGPGESVAFF

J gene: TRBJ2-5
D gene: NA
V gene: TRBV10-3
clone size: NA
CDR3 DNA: TGTGCCATCAGGGACAGTAACCAAGAGACCCAGTACTTC
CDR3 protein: CAIRDSNQETQYF

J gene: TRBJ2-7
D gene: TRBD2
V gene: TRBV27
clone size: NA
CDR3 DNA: TGTGCCAGCAGTTTATTAATGGCTAGCGGGAAATACGAGCAGTACTTC
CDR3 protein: CASSLLMASGKYEQYF

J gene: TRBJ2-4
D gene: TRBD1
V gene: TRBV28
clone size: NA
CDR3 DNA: TGTGCCAGCAGTCTCGGACAGGGAGACATTCAGTACTTC
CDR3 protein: CASSLGQGDIQYF

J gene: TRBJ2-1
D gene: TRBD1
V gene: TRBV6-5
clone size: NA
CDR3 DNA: TGTGCCAGCAGTTACTCGAGGGGGCCGGCCTACAATGAGCAGTTCTTC
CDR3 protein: CASSYSRGPAYNEQFF

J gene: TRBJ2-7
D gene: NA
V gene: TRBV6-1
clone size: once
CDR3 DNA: TGTGCCAGCAGTGAAGCTACCCTAAGCTCCTACGAGCAGTACTTC
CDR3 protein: CASSEATLSSYEQYF

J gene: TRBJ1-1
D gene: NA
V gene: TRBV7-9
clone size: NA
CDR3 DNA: TGTGCCAGCAGCTACGACAGTCACACTGAAGCTTTCTTT
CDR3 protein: CASSYDSHTEAFF

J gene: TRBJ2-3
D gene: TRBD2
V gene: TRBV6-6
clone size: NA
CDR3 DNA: TGTGCCAGCAGCCTTACTCGGACTAGCGACACAGATACGCAGTATTTT
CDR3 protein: CASSLTRTSDTDTQYF

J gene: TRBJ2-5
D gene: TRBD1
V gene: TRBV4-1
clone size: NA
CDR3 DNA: TGCGCCAGCAGCAGGCGAGACAGGGGTGAGACCCAGTACTTC
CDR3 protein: CASSRRDRGETQYF

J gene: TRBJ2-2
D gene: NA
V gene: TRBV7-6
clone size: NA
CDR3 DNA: TGTGCCAGCAGCCCTCACACCGGGGAGCTGTTTTTT
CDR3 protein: CASSPHTGELFF

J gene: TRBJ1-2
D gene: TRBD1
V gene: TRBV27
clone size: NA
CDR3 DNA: TGTGCCACCCGGGGACAGGGGGATGGCTACACCTTC
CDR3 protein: CATRGQGDGYTF

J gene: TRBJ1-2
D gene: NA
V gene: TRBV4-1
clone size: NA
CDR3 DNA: TGCGCCAGCAGCCAAGATGGGGGCAGTCCCAACTATGGCTACACCTTC
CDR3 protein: CASSQDGGSPNYGYTF

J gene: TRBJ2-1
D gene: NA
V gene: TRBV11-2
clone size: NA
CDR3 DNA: TGTGCCAGCAGCCCAACCCCGGACAATGAGCAGTTCTTC
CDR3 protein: CASSPTPDNEQFF

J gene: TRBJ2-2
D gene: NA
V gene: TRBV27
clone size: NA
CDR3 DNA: TGTGCCAGCGGATCCGGGGGTTTAGCCACCGGGGAGCTGTTTTTT
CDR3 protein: CASGSGGLATGELFF

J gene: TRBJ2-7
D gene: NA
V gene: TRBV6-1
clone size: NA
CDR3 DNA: TGTGCCAGCAGTTGGGAGTCCTTAGGGGTGAGGGAGCAGTACTTC
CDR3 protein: CASSWESLGVREQYF

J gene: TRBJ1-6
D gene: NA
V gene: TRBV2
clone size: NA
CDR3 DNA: TGTGCCAGCAGTGAACCCCCCGATTGGGGGCGGGCTGATAATTCACCCCTCCACTTT
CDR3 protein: CASSEPPDWGRADNSPLHF

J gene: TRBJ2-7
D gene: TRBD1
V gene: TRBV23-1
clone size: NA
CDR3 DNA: TGCGCCAGCAGTCAATCTGGACAGGCCTACGAGCAGTACTTC
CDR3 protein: CASSQSGQAYEQYF

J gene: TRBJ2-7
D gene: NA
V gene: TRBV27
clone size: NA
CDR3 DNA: TGTGCCAGCAGTCGGCGACAGACCTACGAGCAGTACTTC
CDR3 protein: CASSRRQTYEQYF

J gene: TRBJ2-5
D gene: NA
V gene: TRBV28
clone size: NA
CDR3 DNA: TGTGCCAGCAGTTCCCCCCTGTCGGTGGTAGAGACCCAGTACTTC
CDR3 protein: CASSSPLSVVETQYF

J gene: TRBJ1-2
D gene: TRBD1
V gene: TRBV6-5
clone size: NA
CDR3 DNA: TGTGCCAGCAGTGTCTCGGGACAGGGGGGCGGTGGCTACACCTTC
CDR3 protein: CASSVSGQGGGGYTF

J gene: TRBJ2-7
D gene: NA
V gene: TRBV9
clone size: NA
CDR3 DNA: TGTGCCAGCAGCGTAGCCGGAGGGCGCTACGAGCAGTACTTC
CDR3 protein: CASSVAGGRYEQYF

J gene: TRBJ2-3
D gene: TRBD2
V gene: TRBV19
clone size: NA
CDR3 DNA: TGTGCCAGTAGTACTAGCGGGGTAAGCACAGATACGCAGTATTTT
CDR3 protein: CASSTSGVSTDTQYF

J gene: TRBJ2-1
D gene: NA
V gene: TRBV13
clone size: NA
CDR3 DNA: TGTGCCAGCAGCTTCCTACAGGCCCTCTACAATGAGCAGTTCTTC
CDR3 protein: CASSFLQALYNEQFF

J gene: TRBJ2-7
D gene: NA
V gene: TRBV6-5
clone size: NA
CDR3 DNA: TGTGCCAGCAGTTACCCTCGTGTCGAGGGCTCCTACGAGCAGTACTTC
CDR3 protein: CASSYPRVEGSYEQYF

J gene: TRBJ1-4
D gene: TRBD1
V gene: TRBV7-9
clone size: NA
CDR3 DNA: TGTGCCAGCAGCTCCACAGGGGAAGGGTCTAATGAAAAACTGTTTTTT
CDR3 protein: CASSSTGEGSNEKLFF

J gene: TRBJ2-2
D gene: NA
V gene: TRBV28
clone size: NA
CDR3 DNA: TGTGCCAGCAGTACCCCCGGGGAGCTGTTTTTT
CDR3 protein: CASSTPGELFF

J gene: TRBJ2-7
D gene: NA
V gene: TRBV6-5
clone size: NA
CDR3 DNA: TGTGCCAGCAGTTACTCCGGGGAAATCTACGAGCAGTACTTC
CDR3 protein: CASSYSGEIYEQYF

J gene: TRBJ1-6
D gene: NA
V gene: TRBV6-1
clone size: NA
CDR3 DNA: TGTGCCAGCACTGACACCGGACCCCTCCACTTT
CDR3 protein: CASTDTGPLHF

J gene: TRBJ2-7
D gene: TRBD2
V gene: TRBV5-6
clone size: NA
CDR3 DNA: TGTGCCAGCAGCTACGGACTGGGGGGGTACGAGCAGTACTTC
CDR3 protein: CASSYGLGGYEQYF

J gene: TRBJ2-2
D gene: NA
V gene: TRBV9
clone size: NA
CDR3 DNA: TGTGCCAGCAGCGACACTCAAGGCGGGGAGCTGTTTTTT
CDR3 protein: CASSDTQGGELFF